The 29 T cell receptor beta chains presented below share a single source sample, sequenced in a study of Ad26.COV2.S vaccination and SARS-CoV-2 variants (dated by TCRdb to the early 2020s). The protocol used for the library was the immunoSEQ multiplex PCR assay. TCRdb took this table from immuneACCESS and kept in-frame rearrangements with V and J called. Such tables lack part of the clones; where checked against another copy, unresolved V genes explain under half of the gap, and the rest is unexplained. The sample contains roughly 410,000 clones, about four fifths of them found a single time. Around 7.4% of the sample lies in the top ten. What this sample's treatment or condition label stands for: around 19 received Ad26.COV2.S at low or high dose, single or two shots; about five received placebo; per-sample allocation not given. Repertoires of vaccine and placebo recipients were sequenced from samples taken on day 63 after the first injection.

Source: peripheral blood, taken in a trial of Ad26.COV2.S vaccine versus placebo. These receptors all come from a person between 18 and 60 years old who received the Ad26.COV2.S COVID-19 vaccine or a placebo.

In its sample, this clone was seen once. The chain is built from TRBV5-6 and TRBJ2-7; D unclear. Germline V lookup: CDR1 SGHDT, CDR2 YYEEEE. The CDR3 sequence is 11 residues long. V lost 3 bases to trimming and J lost 5 bases, with 6 bases between them. CDR3 sequence (DNA): TGTGCCAGCAGCTACGGTAACGAGCAGTACTTC. As protein: CASSYGNEQYF.

The gene calls are TRBV14 and TRBJ2-1; TRBD2 aligns across 12 bases. This CDR3 has 16 residues. The V gene's germline CDR1 is SGHDN and CDR2 FVKESK. J lost 7 bases, V lost 0 bases, and 4 bases had no gene match. The CDR3 protein is CASSQDRLAGGNEQFF. CDR3 coding DNA: TGTGCCAGCAGCCAAGATAGGCTAGCGGGAGGGAATGAGCAGTTCTTC.

This rearrangement joins TRBV7-3 to TRBJ2-3, with 7 nucleotides matching TRBD2. After removal of 3 bases from V and 3 bases from J, the junction contained 6 bases not matched to a gene. CDR1 and CDR2 from the germline V gene are SGHTA and FQGTGA. The CDR3 is 15 amino acids. CDR3: CASSLAGVPTDTQYF. CDR3 nucleotide sequence: TGTGCCAGCAGCTTGGCGGGAGTCCCTACAGATACGCAGTATTTT.

This chain connects TRBV6-2 or TRBV6-3 to TRBJ2-7, with D hard to call. There are 15 residues in the CDR3. Germline loops: CDR1 MNHEY, CDR2 SVGEGT. The V and J ends lost 3 bases and 3 bases respectively, with 15 bases between them. In nucleotides, the CDR3 is TGTGCCAGCAGTTATAGGCAGACCAAGTTCTACGAGCAGTACTTC. Its protein is CASSYRQTKFYEQYF.

This clone has just one count. This chain joins TRBV5-5 and TRBJ1-2, with 8 positions matching TRBD1. The CDR3 sequence is 13 residues long. Germline V lookup: CDR1 SGHKS, CDR2 YYEKEE (reference sequence). The junction had 3 bases not matched to a gene; V was cut back by 2 bases and J by 6 bases. The CDR3 spells CASSFRQGNGYTF. The CDR3 DNA sequence: TGTGCCAGCAGCTTTCGACAGGGGAATGGCTACACCTTC.

This clone has just one count. The rearrangement uses TRBV6-5 and TRBJ2-1, with TRBD2 matching 11 bases. V trimming: 6 bases; J trimming: 7 bases; junction bases outside the gene matches: 8. The CDR3 sequence is 15 residues long. Germline CDR1 MNHEY, CDR2 SVGAGI. The CDR3 nucleotides are TGTGCCAGCAGCAGCCTAGCGGGAGGAGGGAATGAGCAGTTCTTC. Residues: CASSSLAGGGNEQFF.

This chain uses TRBV7-2 with TRBJ2-7, with D unclear. The CDR3 is made up of 15 amino acids. The germline V gene has CDR1 SGHTA and CDR2 FQGNSA. The ends were cut back, 2 bases at V and 3 bases at J, with 14 bases in the middle. CDR3 coding DNA: TGTGCCAGCAGCTTATCTTATCTAGAGAACTACGAGCAGTACTTC. Residues: CASSLSYLENYEQYF.

The rearrangement uses TRBV10-1 and TRBJ2-2, with D tentatively TRBD2 (6 bases). The CDR3 is 12 residues long. Trimming cost V 8 bases and J 6 bases, with 10 bases left between them. CDR1 is WNHNN and CDR2 is SYGVQD in the germline V gene (reference sequence). CDR3 DNA: TGCGCCAGCGCGGGAATTGCCGGGGAGCTGTTTTTT. It specifies CASAGIAGELFF.

The chain recombines TRBV7-2 with TRBJ2-7; 13 bases line up with TRBD2. This CDR3 spans 15 amino acids. V gave up 3 bases and J gave up 4 bases; unmatched junction bases: 3. The germline gives CDR1 SGHTA, CDR2 FQGNSA. CDR3 sequence (DNA): TGTGCCAGCAGCTTTACTAGCGGGGGGGCATACGAGCAGTACTTC. Its protein is CASSFTSGGAYEQYF.

The V and J genes are TRBV2 and TRBJ2-5; perhaps D is TRBD1 or TRBD2 (6 bases each). The CDR3 consists of 14 residues. V gave up 3 bases and J gave up 1 base, with 9 bases separating them. The germline V gene has CDR1 SNHLY and CDR2 FYNNEI. CDR3 coding DNA: TGTGCCAGCAGTGATTGGGGGGCCCAAGAGACCCAGTACTTC. Amino acids: CASSDWGAQETQYF. The whole variable domain, remainder taken from reference TRBV2 and TRBJ2-5, is EPEVTQTPSHQVTQMGQEVILRCVPISNHLYFYWYRQILGQKVEFLVSFYNNEISEKSEIFDDQFSVERPDGSNFTLKIRSTKLEDSAMYFCASSDWGAQETQYFGPGTRLLVL.

The rearrangement links TRBV5-5 to TRBJ2-3; TRBD2 matches 9 bases. The germline V gene has CDR1 SGHKS and CDR2 YYEKEE (reference sequence). The V gene end was trimmed by 0 bases and the J gene end by 3 bases; junction bases not matched to a gene: 8. The CDR3 is 17 amino acids. CDR3 sequence (DNA): TGTGCCAGCAGCTTGGCTGTCGGCGGGGGGGCTACAGATACGCAGTATTTT. It yields the protein CASSLAVGGGATDTQYF.

This chain connects TRBV11-2 to TRBJ1-2, with TRBD1 as a possible D gene (5 bases). V lost 4 bases, J lost 3 bases, and 12 bases lay in between. CDR1 is SGHAT and CDR2 is FQNNGV in the germline V gene. The CDR3 totals 14 residues. The CDR3 bases are TGTGCCAGCAGCTCCCTCCAGGGTCACTATGGCTACACCTTC. It codes for CASSSLQGHYGYTF.

The CDR3 DNA reads TGTGCCATCAGTGAGTCGAACGCTCTAAAGGCGGTGGGCACCTTC. Translating gives CAISESNALKAVGTF. The V and J genes are TRBV10-3 and TRBJ1-2, with D unclear. CDR3 length equals 15 residues. Germline CDR1 reads ENHRY; CDR2 reads SYGVKD. Between the trimmed V and J ends, which lost 0 bases and 13 bases, there was a span of 21 bases.

The V gene is TRBV5-4, the J gene TRBJ2-2, with 10 bases lining up with TRBD1. The CDR3 extends over 16 amino acids. The V segment lost 3 bases and the J segment 6 bases; nucleotides outside the gene matches: 8. The germline gives CDR1 SGHNT, CDR2 YYREEE (reference sequence). This chain's CDR3 is CASSSAPGQGPGELFF. The CDR3 nucleotides read TGTGCCAGCAGCTCCGCCCCGGGACAGGGGCCCGGGGAGCTGTTTTTT.

The rearrangement joins TRBV4-1 to TRBJ2-3, with TRBD1 identical over 9 bases. Germline V gives CDR1 MGHRA, CDR2 YSYEKL. The CDR3 contains 17 residues. The junction had 9 bases not matched to a gene; V was cut back by 4 bases and J by 1 base. The CDR3 DNA follows: TGCGCCAGCAGCCTCGGACAGGGGCCGACAGGCACAGATACGCAGTATTTT. Residues: CASSLGQGPTGTDTQYF.

This chain joins TRBV29-1 and TRBJ2-7; 9 bases agree with TRBD1. The CDR3 runs to 14 residues. Germline V gene data show CDR1 as SQVTM and CDR2 as ANQGSEA. V dropped 5 bases and J dropped 2; count of bases not matched to a gene: 7. The CDR3 bases are TGCAGCGTTTCCCCGGGACAGGGTCCCTACGAGCAGTACTTC. Amino acids: CSVSPGQGPYEQYF.

The V and J genes are TRBV13 and TRBJ1-2; 7 nucleotides align to TRBD1. The V gene's germline CDR1 is PRHDT and CDR2 FYEKMQ (reference sequence). V dropped 7 bases and J dropped 5; count of bases not matched to a gene: 10. This CDR3 spans 14 amino acids. This CDR3 reads CASTSNRGHYGYTF. The CDR3 bases are TGTGCCAGCACGAGTAACAGGGGCCATTATGGCTACACCTTC.

This clone was observed a few times. This chain uses TRBV14 with TRBJ2-7, with 11 bases matching TRBD1. The CDR3 covers 16 residues. After removal of 3 bases from V and 5 bases from J, the junction contained 9 bases not matched to a gene. Germline V gene data show CDR1 as SGHDN and CDR2 as FVKESK. For the CDR3, the DNA is TGTGCCAGCAGCCAGATACCGGGACAGGGGGATAACGAGCAGTACTTC. This encodes CASSQIPGQGDNEQYF.

V and J are TRBV24-1 and TRBJ2-3; D is ambiguous. V lost 9 bases to trimming and J lost 0 bases, with 12 bases between them. From germline, CDR1 is KGHDR and CDR2 SFDVKD. CDR3 length: 14 residues. CDR3 sequence reads: CATQKGGSTDTQYF. The CDR3 bases are TGTGCCACCCAAAAAGGCGGCAGCACAGATACGCAGTATTTT.

The J gene is TRBJ2-3, the V gene TRBV3-1 (or the pseudogene TRBV3-2); D perhaps matches TRBD2 (7 bases). Trimming shortened V by 3 bases and J by 6 bases, and 16 bases separated the two germline ends. Germline-derived CDR1 and CDR2 are LGHDT and YNNKEL (reference sequence). The CDR3 consists of 15 residues. CDR3 protein: CASSHRGGARDTQYF. DNA for the CDR3: TGTGCCAGCAGCCATAGGGGGGGGGCACGGGATACGCAGTATTTT.

The chain links TRBV6-5 to TRBJ2-1; no clear D gene. Per the germline V gene, CDR1 is MNHEY and CDR2 is SVGAGI. Trimming left V 0 bases short and J 4 bases short, with 7 bases between. CDR3 length: 14 residues. The chain's CDR3 is CASSYSAQYNEQFF. CDR3 bases: TGTGCCAGCAGTTACTCAGCCCAATACAATGAGCAGTTCTTC.

The chain recombines TRBV5-4 with TRBJ1-2; D gene ambiguous. This CDR3 contains 15 residues. Germline lookup yields CDR1 SGHNT and CDR2 YYREEE (reference sequence). V shed 1 base and J shed 2 bases, with 12 bases lying between them. CDR3 amino acids: CASSLNPTANYGYTF. CDR3 nucleotides: TGTGCCAGCAGCTTGAACCCGACGGCCAACTATGGCTACACCTTC.

The table lists this clone with a few counts. This sequence joins TRBV11-2 and TRBJ2-2, with no clear D. Trimming left V 6 bases short and J 7 bases short, with 9 bases between. The V gene's germline CDR1 is SGHAT and CDR2 FQNNGV. This CDR3 is built from 12 residues. CDR3 sequence reads: CASRRTDGELFF. The CDR3 DNA reads TGTGCCAGCAGGAGGACCGACGGGGAGCTGTTTTTT.

This clone was seen a single time. The V and J genes are TRBV28 and TRBJ2-2; maybe TRBD1 (5 bases). Trimming cost V 1 base and J 3 bases, with 6 bases left between them. Looked up from germline, CDR1 is MDHEN and CDR2 is SYDVKM. CDR3 length equals 14 residues. The CDR3 coding sequence is TGTGCCAGCAGTTTATTAGGGGACACCGGGGAGCTGTTTTTT. Its translation is CASSLLGDTGELFF. Using reference TRBV28 and TRBJ2-2 for the parts outside the CDR3, the full variable domain is DVKVTQSSRYLVKRTGEKVFLECVQDMDHENMFWYRQDPGLGLRLIYFSYDVKMKEKGDIPEGYSVSREKKERFSLILESASTNQTSMYLCASSLLGDTGELFFGEGSRLTVL.

The chain is built from TRBV9 and TRBJ1-1; 11 bases are shared with TRBD1. The CDR3 covers 13 residues. V lost 6 bases and J lost 4; bases outside the gene matches: 2. The germline V gene encodes CDR1 SGDLS and CDR2 YYNGEE. The DNA for the CDR3 is TGTGCCAGCACCGGGACAGGGGGCACTGAAGCTTTCTTT. Translating it yields CASTGTGGTEAFF. The full variable domain, completed using reference TRBV9 and TRBJ1-1, is DSGVTQTPKHLITATGQRVTLRCSPRSGDLSVYWYQQSLDQGLQFLIQYYNGEERAKGNILERFSAQQFPDLHSELNLSSLELGDSALYFCASTGTGGTEAFFGQGTRLTVV.

The chain uses TRBV29-1 and TRBJ1-1; D ambiguous. The V and J ends lost 8 bases and 1 base respectively, with 8 bases between them. The CDR3 totals 11 residues. The V gene's germline CDR1 is SQVTM and CDR2 ANQGSEA. CDR3 nucleotides: TGCAGCCTCGCAGCGAACACTGAAGCTTTCTTT. This translates into CSLAANTEAFF.

The chain links TRBV7-2 to TRBJ2-1; D uncertain. The length of the CDR3 is 14 residues. Per germline, CDR1 SGHTA and CDR2 FQGNSA. Deletions cut 5 bases from V and 5 bases from J, with 13 bases between. In DNA, the CDR3 is TGTGCCAGCAGCCTGTTGACGGCCGACAATGAGCAGTTCTTC. It is translated as CASSLLTADNEQFF.

The chain joins TRBV11-2 to TRBJ1-6; TRBD1 might be the D (6 bases). Trimming left V 5 bases short and J 7 bases short, with 18 bases between. This CDR3 is 16 amino acids long. CDR1 and CDR2 from the germline V gene are SGHAT and FQNNGV. CDR3 bases: TGTGCCAGCAGCACCCCTACAGGGATAGGGAATTCACCCCTCCACTTT. This codes for CASSTPTGIGNSPLHF.

DNA of the CDR3: TGTGCCAGCAGGGACAGCAATCAGCCCCAGCATTTT. This gives the protein CASRDSNQPQHF. The chain links TRBV12-3 or TRBV12-4 to TRBJ1-5; D uncertain. The CDR3 extends over 12 amino acids. The V end was cut by 6 bases, the J end by 1 base, with 4 bases between.